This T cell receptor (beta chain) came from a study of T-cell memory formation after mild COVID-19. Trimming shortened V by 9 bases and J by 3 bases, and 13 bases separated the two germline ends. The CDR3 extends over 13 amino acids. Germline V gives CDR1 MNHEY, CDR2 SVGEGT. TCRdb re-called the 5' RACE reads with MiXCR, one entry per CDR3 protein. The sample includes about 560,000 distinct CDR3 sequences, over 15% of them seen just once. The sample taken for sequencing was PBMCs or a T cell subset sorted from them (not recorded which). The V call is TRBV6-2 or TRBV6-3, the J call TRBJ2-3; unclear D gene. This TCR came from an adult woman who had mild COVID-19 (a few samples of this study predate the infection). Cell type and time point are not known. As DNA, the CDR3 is TGTGCCAGTAGAGCCTCGAGGACAGATACGCAGTATTTT. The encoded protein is CASRASRTDTQYF.